This T cell receptor beta chain is drawn from a study of cytomegalovirus exposure and HLA in healthy donors. Overall study findings and caveats: Previously analyzed data showed that most TCR beta V segments were productive at a frequency of about 87% or about 30%. For cytomegalovirus status, the classifier reportedly gave diagnoses with high specificity and sensitivity.

In the case of this clone: Its specificity is not known.

The length of the CDR3 is 17 residues. CDR1 is MNHEY and CDR2 is SMNVEV in the germline V gene (reference sequence). Trimming removed 6 bases at V and 4 bases at J, with 21 bases between. In the PCR, 60 Vbeta and 13 Jbeta primers were used. Generated by immunoSEQ multiplex PCR, the TCRdb table keeps only in-frame clones and is missing some. This sample has 100,000 to 120,000 clones, with approximately 83% found just once. The rearrangement links TRBV27 to TRBJ2-2; weak D call: TRBD2 (5 bases). The receptor's source is a man in his forties in good health and CMV-seronegative. Specimen: PBMCs. The CDR3: CASSPLVGVRSTGELFF. The CDR3 region has the DNA TGTGCCAGCAGCCCCCTCGTCGGGGTACGCTCCACCGGGGAGCTGTTTTTT.